The text below deals with one T cell receptor beta chain. Time point described: persistent/refractory GD, antithyroid drugs over 5 years with positive TRAb. Preparation of the TCR library used RNA extracted from PBMCs. This specimen comes from a study of regulatory T cells in long-lasting Graves disease. CDR3 length equals 17 residues. Germline V lookup: CDR1 SGHVS, CDR2 FQNEAQ. Trimming cost V 3 bases and J 5 bases; bases outside gene matches: 11. Combining iRepertoire HTBI primers with Arm-PCR of CDR3 regions, the authors built TCR beta libraries. TCRdb independently ran MiXCR on the multiplex PCR reads; one entry per CDR3 protein. Of about 470,000 distinct CDR3 sequences detected, roughly 21% appear once; the ten largest clones hold 6.5% to 9%.

The sequence derives from a female donor with Graves disease. This sequence joins TRBV7-8 and TRBJ2-5; 11 positions match TRBD2. Sequencing was performed on peripheral blood mononuclear cells (PBMCs), taken when the disease was refractory, from a patient treated with antithyroid drugs. The chain's CDR3 is CASSFPSLAGVEETQYF. The CDR3 DNA follows: TGTGCCAGCAGCTTTCCTTCACTAGCGGGAGTGGAGGAGACCCAGTACTTC. The full variable domain, completed using reference TRBV7-8 and TRBJ2-5, is GAGVSQSPRYKVAKRGQDVALRCDPISGHVSLFWYQQALGQGPEFLTYFQNEAQLDKSGLPSDRFFAERPEGSVSTLKIQRTQQEDSAVYLCASSFPSLAGVEETQYFGPGTRLLVL.